Sequencing of this TCR beta chain was carried out in a study of blood T cell repertoires in COVID-19. Researchers sorted participants into cohorts using their self-reported clinical history. The CDR3 spans 14 residues. CDR1 and CDR2 (germline): SNHLY, FYNNEI. The V end lost 5 bases, the J end lost 9 bases, and 17 bases lay between the germline ends. Per the authors' pipeline: Amplification with reference gene primers provided the estimates of nucleated cell counts. The table came from immunoSEQ multiplex PCR; TCRdb's copy has only in-frame clones and leaves some out. The DNA gave D and trimming, while V, J and clone size come from that table. The sample holds roughly 380,000 clones, around 87% seen once.

Sequenced sample: PBMCs or T cells enriched from blood (not recorded which). The receptor was isolated from a man under 40 who had recovered from COVID-19. This chain connects TRBV2 to TRBJ1-5; no reliable D call. CDR3 protein: CASSKELDGSPQHF. The CDR3 DNA follows: TGTGCCAGCAGTAAGGAGCTAGATGGGTCGCCCCAGCATTTT.